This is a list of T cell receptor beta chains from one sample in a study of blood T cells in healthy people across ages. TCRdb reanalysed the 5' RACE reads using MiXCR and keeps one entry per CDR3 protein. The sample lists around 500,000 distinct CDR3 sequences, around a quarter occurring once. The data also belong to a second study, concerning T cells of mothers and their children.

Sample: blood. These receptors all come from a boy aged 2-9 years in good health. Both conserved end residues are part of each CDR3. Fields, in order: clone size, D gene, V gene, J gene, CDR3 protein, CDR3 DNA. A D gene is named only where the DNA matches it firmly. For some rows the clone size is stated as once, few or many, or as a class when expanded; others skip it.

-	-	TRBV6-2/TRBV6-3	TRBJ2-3	CASSRRRADRGADTQYF	TGTGCCAGCAGCCGCCGCAGGGCGGATCGAGGTGCAGATACGCAGTATTTT
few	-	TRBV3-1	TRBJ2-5	CASSQAWSTQETQYF	TGTGCCAGCAGCCAAGCCTGGAGCACACAAGAGACCCAGTACTTC
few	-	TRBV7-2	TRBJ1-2	CASRKDYGYTF	TGTGCCAGCAGAAAAGACTATGGCTACACCTTC
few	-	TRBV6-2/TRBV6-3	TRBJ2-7	CASRRRDEQYF	TGTGCCAGCAGGCGAAGGGACGAGCAGTACTTC
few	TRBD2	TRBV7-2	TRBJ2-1	CASSLNTGGPPYNEQFF	TGTGCCAGCAGCTTAAATACGGGAGGGCCGCCCTACAATGAGCAGTTCTTC
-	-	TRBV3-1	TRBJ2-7	CASSQGTEGNEQYF	TGTGCCAGCAGCCAAGGGACAGAAGGTAACGAGCAGTACTTC
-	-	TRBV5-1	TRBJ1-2	CASSLEITPYGYTF	TGCGCCAGCAGCTTGGAAATCACGCCCTATGGCTACACCTTC
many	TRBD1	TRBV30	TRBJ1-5	CAWSASWDRGPQPQHF	TGTGCCTGGAGTGCCTCGTGGGACAGGGGCCCTCAGCCCCAGCATTTT
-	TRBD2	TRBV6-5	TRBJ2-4	CASSYSETSGPKNIQYF	TGTGCCAGCAGTTACTCTGAGACTAGCGGGCCCAAAAACATTCAGTACTTC
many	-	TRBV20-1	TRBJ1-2	CSAREPLISRGLYGYTF	TGCAGTGCTAGAGAGCCACTAATCTCCAGGGGATTGTATGGCTACACCTTC
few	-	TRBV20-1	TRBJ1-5	CSASGGGNQPQHF	TGCAGTGCTAGTGGCGGAGGGAATCAGCCCCAGCATTTT
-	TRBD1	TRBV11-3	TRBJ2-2	CASSSYPGQGNTGGLFF	TGTGCCAGCAGCTCCTACCCGGGACAGGGAAACACCGGGGGGCTGTTTTTT
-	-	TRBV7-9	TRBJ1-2	CASSSDAVWYGYTF	TGTGCCAGCAGCTCAGACGCTGTATGGTATGGCTACACCTTC
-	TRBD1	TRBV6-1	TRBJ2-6	CATGTGSSGANVLTF	TGTGCCACCGGGACAGGGAGCTCTGGGGCCAACGTCCTGACTTTC
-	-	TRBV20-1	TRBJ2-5	CSASRPGRMEETQYF	TGCAGTGCTAGTAGGCCCGGGCGAATGGAAGAGACCCAGTACTTC
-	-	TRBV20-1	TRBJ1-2	CSARDSRDPNYGYTF	TGCAGTGCTAGGGACAGTAGGGACCCTAACTATGGCTACACCTTC
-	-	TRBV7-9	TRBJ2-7	CASSFEDSAYEQYF	TGTGCCAGCAGCTTCGAGGACAGCGCCTACGAGCAGTACTTC
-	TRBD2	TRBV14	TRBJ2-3	CASSQDMRLAGSDTQYF	TGTGCCAGCAGCCAAGATATGCGACTAGCGGGATCTGATACGCAGTATTTT
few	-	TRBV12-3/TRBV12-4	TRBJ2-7	CASTTGSYEQYF	TGTGCCAGCACCACCGGGTCCTACGAGCAGTACTTC
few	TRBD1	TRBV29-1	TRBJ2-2	CSALDPGQGTGELFF	TGCAGCGCCCTCGACCCGGGACAGGGGACCGGGGAGCTGTTTTTT
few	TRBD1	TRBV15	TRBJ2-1	CATSRQGAGYNEQFF	TGTGCCACCAGCAGACAGGGGGCCGGATACAATGAGCAGTTCTTC
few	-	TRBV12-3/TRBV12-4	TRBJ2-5	CASRVSYQETQYF	TGTGCCAGCAGAGTCTCTTACCAAGAGACCCAGTACTTC
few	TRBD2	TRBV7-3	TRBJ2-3	CASSLRASGGTDTQYF	TGTGCCAGCAGCTTAAGGGCTAGCGGGGGCACAGATACGCAGTATTTT
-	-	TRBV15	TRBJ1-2	CATSRDGRASNYGYTF	TGTGCCACCAGCAGAGATGGTAGAGCCTCTAACTATGGCTACACCTTC
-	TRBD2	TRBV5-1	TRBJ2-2	CASSLNSGGDTGELFF	TGCGCCAGCAGCTTGAATAGCGGGGGCGACACCGGGGAGCTGTTTTTT
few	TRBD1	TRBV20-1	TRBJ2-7	CSAAGTGGFYEQYF	TGCAGTGCTGCAGGGACAGGGGGGTTCTACGAGCAGTACTTC
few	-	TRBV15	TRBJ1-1	CATSKGGAENTEAFF	TGTGCCACCAGCAAGGGGGGCGCCGAGAACACTGAAGCTTTCTTT
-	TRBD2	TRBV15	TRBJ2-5	CATSTRTGSLAGTETQYF	TGTGCCACCAGCACCCGAACAGGGAGTCTAGCGGGGACAGAGACCCAGTACTTC
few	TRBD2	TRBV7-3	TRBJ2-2	CASSLGGLAAGGELFF	TGTGCCAGCAGCTTGGGGGGACTAGCAGCCGGCGGGGAGCTGTTTTTT
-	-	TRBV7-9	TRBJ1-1	CASSLALGAGTEAFF	TGTGCCAGCAGCTTAGCGCTCGGGGCAGGCACTGAAGCTTTCTTT
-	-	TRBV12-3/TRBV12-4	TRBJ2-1	CASSLGRWVKTSSYNEQFF	TGTGCCAGCAGTTTAGGTAGGTGGGTCAAGACGAGCTCCTACAATGAGCAGTTCTTC